This T cell receptor beta chain was sequenced in a study of T cells expressing NK-cell markers. As for the study in general: It was sorted CD3+CD56-NKG2C+, CD3+CD56+NKG2C- and CD3+CD56+NKG2C+ T cells that provided the TCR beta repertoires. The study, taken as a whole, reports: The CD3+CD56-NKG2C+ fraction was also led by these clonotypes in a few donors.

In the case of this clonotype: Its antigen is undetermined.

TCRdb re-called the 5' RACE reads and shows each CDR3 protein once, DNA omitted. Here the sample table reports roughly 160,000 distinct CDR3 sequences. The specimen was blood T cells: a sorted CD56 or NKG2C T cell subset, CD4+ or CD8+ T cells, or bulk PBMC T cells (not recorded which). This receptor was taken from a woman aged 18-70 years in good health.

CDR3 region: CASSFQQGAGANVLTF. The chain combines TRBV7-2 with TRBJ2-6; TCRdb lists TRBD1, though no DNA is available to test this call. The V gene's germline CDR1 is SGHTA and CDR2 FQGNSA. This CDR3 is built from 16 residues.